This T cell receptor (beta chain) was observed in a study of brain T cells in children with intractable seizures. CDR3 length: 21 residues. V lost 6 bases and J lost 4; bases outside the gene matches: 27. Germline V lookup: CDR1 SNHLY, CDR2 FYNNEI. The repertoire was sequenced with immunoSEQ multiplex PCR; TCRdb's copy has only in-frame clones and lacks some. The sample gives 60,000 to 85,000 clones, approximately 94% of which show up once; more than 1.5% is in the top ten. This clonotype was obtained from a boy in the first two years of life with tuberous sclerosis and intractable seizures. This sequence joins TRBV2 and TRBJ2-5; 9 bases align to TRBD2. The sequencing here drew on peripheral blood, taken at surgery. The DNA for the CDR3 is TGTGCCAGCAGAGCCTCAAGGTTACTGGTAATGGCGCGGGAGGGCCCAGAGACCCAGTACTTC. As protein: CASRASRLLVMAREGPETQYF.